This TCR beta chain was obtained from a study of blood T cell repertoires in COVID-19. At the level of the study: In each case, the material was cDNA or gDNA derived from T cells, B-cell-depleted T cells, or PBMCs.

Trimming took off 5 bases at V and 4 bases at J, with 16 bases between the two ends. This CDR3 region has 15 residues. Germline V gives CDR1 KGHDR, CDR2 SFDVKD. A few counts support this clone. Original analysis: How many nucleated cells were present was estimated from reference gene primer amplification. TCRdb's copy holds only in-frame clones and misses some; the assay was immunoSEQ multiplex PCR. V, J and clone size reflect that table, while D and trimming were determined from the DNA. The sample includes 270,000 or so clones, roughly nine tenths seen only once; the top ten take around 9%. The sequence was collected from a man in his forties with active or convalescent COVID-19. Sequencing input: peripheral blood. The chain links TRBV24-1 to TRBJ1-1; D possibly corresponds to TRBD1 (6 bases). DNA for the CDR3: TGTGCCACCAGTGGTACACAGGGACCGAGCACTGAAGCTTTCTTT. The encoded protein is CATSGTQGPSTEAFF.